This TCR beta chain originates from a study of blood T cell repertoires in COVID-19. Germline V gene lookup returns CDR1 SNHLY and CDR2 FYNNEI. V was clipped by 6 bases and J by 5 bases; unmatched bases: 5. The CDR3 length is 14 residues. Sequencing was performed with immunoSEQ multiplex PCR; in TCRdb, only in-frame clones are kept and a portion is missing. The sample consists of around 300,000 clones, 87% of them appearing once. Recruitment covered about two dozen US areas and drew participants whose ages spanned about 18 to 89 years. This sequence joins TRBV2 and TRBJ1-1; 11 bases map to TRBD1. What was sequenced was PBMCs or T cells enriched from blood (not recorded which). The TCR sequence derives from a woman in her 30s who had recovered from COVID-19. The CDR3 bases are TGTGCCAGCAGACGTGGACAGGGGGCAACTGAAGCTTTCTTT. Its protein product is CASRRGQGATEAFF.